This TCR beta chain was captured in a study of Tregs in tolerant kidney transplant recipients. The CDR3 sequence is 14 residues long. This clone has a handful of counts. Unstimulated regulatory T cells (CD4+CD25+CD127-), CD4+CD25- non-regulatory cells, CD4 and CD8 cells were FACS-sorted from thawed PBMCs. Clones were sequenced by immunoSEQ multiplex PCR, and TCRdb holds only the in-frame ones, with some missing. The sample consists of some 250,000 clones, about 80% of them appearing once. This sequence joins TRBV21-1 and TRBJ2-7; the table's D call TRBD2 went unverified against the DNA. TRBV21-1 is shown as a pseudogene. Sequencing was performed on CD4+ T cells from blood. The TCR comes from a human donor in good health. The CDR3 nucleotides read TGTGCCAGTTCAATAAGAAGACGGATCCGGGAGGAGTACTTC. Translation gives CASSIRRRIREEYF.